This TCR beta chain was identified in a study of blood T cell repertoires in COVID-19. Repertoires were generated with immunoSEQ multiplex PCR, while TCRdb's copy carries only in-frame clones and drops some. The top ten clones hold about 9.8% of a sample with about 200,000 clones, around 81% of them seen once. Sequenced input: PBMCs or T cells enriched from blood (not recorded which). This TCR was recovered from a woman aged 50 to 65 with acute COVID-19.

In nucleotides, the CDR3 is TGTGCCAGCAGCTTAGCGACACCACCCAGAAACCACAATGAGCAGTTCTTC. Encoded protein: CASSLATPPRNHNEQFF. The V gene is TRBV7-2, the J gene TRBJ2-1, with D unresolved. Trimming left V 0 bases short and J 5 bases short, with 17 bases between. The germline V gene encodes CDR1 SGHTA and CDR2 FQGNSA. The CDR3 runs to 17 residues.